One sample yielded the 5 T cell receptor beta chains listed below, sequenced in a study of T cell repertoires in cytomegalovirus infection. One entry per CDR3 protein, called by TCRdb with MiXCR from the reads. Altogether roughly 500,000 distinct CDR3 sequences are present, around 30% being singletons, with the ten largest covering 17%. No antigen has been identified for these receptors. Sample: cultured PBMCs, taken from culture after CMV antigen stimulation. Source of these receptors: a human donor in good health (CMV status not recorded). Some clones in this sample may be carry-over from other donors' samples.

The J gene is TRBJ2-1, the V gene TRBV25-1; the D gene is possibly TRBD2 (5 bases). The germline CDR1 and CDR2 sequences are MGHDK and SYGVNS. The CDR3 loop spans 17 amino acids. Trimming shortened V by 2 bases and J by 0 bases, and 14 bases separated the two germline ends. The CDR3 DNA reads TGTGCCAGCAGTGAACTCTCGCGGAGGAGCTCCTACAATGAGCAGTTCTTC. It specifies CASSELSRRSSYNEQFF.

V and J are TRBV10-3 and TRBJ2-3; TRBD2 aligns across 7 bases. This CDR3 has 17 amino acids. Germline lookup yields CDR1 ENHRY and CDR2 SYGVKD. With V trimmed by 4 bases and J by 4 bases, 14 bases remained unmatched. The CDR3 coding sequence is TGTGCCATCAGTGGACGGAGGCTAGCGGAGCGGCCAGATACGCAGTATTTT. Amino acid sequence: CAISGRRLAERPDTQYF.

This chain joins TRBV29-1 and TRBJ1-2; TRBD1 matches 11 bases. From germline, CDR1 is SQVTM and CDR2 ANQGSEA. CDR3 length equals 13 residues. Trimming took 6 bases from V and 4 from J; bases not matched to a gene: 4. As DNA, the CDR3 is TGCAGCGTCCGGACAGGGGGCACCTATGGCTACACCTTC. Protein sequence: CSVRTGGTYGYTF.

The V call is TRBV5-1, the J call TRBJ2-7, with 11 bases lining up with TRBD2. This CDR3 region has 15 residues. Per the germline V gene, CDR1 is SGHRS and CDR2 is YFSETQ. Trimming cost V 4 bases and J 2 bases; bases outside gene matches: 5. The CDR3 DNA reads TGCGCCAGCAGCCGCGGGACTAGCGGAACCTACGAGCAGTACTTC. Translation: CASSRGTSGTYEQYF.

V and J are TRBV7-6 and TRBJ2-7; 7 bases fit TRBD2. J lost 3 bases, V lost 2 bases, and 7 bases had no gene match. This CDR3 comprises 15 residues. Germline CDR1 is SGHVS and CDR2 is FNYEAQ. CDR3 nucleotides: TGTGCCAGCAGCTTAAATGCGGGGGTGAGCTACGAGCAGTACTTC. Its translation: CASSLNAGVSYEQYF.